The text below deals with one T cell receptor (beta chain). In the source study's methods: Cell counts per sample came from amplifying reference gene primers. The method was immunoSEQ multiplex PCR; TCRdb's version includes in-frame clones alone and lacks a portion of them. Clone size and V and J calls were adopted from that table, with D and trimming inferred from the DNA. The sample lists about 190,000 clones; under 90% were seen once. J gave up 1 base and V 7 bases, and 5 bases lay outside the gene matches. CDR1 is LNHDA and CDR2 is SQIVND in the germline V gene (reference sequence). CDR3 length: 15 amino acids. The data originate from a study of blood T cell repertoires in COVID-19. Study as a whole: Italy, Spain and the United States were the sources of the convalescent and acute COVID-19 samples. PBMCs, B-cell-depleted T cells, or T cells provided the cDNA or gDNA that made up the material.

The chain links TRBV19 to TRBJ1-1; 11 nucleotides agree with TRBD1. This sequence originates from a man aged 25 to 40 with active or convalescent COVID-19. Sequenced: peripheral blood. The CDR3 is CASKRDRGENTEAFF. The CDR3 nucleotides are TGTGCCAGTAAGAGGGACAGGGGGGAGAACACTGAAGCTTTCTTT.